Listed below are T cell receptor beta chains from one sample, sequenced in a study of T-cell reconstitution after alpha-beta-depleted transplantation in children. In TCRdb, the PCR reads were re-called with MiXCR into one record per CDR3 protein. The sample holds 250,000 to 400,000 distinct CDR3 sequences, roughly 21% seen once. Specimen: PBMCs, mostly from graft donor cells, collected 180 days after TCRalphabeta/CD19-depleted stem cell transplant. These receptors were collected from a male patient younger than 18 who had a stem cell transplant for acute lymphoblastic leukemia, so the T cells may come from the graft donor. CDR3s leave out the opening cysteine and the closing phenylalanine or tryptophan. Fields, in order: V gene, CDR3 protein.

V: TRBV10-3
CDR3: AISDQGSSYNEQF

V: TRBV16
CDR3: ASSQPLGKRTGRPEKLF

V: TRBV7-2
CDR3: ASNYYGELF

V: TRBV6-5
CDR3: ASSYSPTTLTVSEQF

V: TRBV2
CDR3: ASSEGGGVMSYEQY

V: TRBV20-1
CDR3: SARPDLNTGELF

V: TRBV5-6
CDR3: ASSITHEQY

V: TRBV5-1
CDR3: ASSFRTGGYNEQF

V: TRBV6-6
CDR3: ASSATSYEQY

V: TRBV6-1
CDR3: ASSALAGLVDTQY

V: TRBV9
CDR3: ASSVGRARDQY

V: TRBV9
CDR3: ASSVDSGLSSYEQY

V: TRBV5-8
CDR3: ASSLAETWTDTQY

V: TRBV11-2
CDR3: ASSLRPSSGANVLT

V: TRBV5-1
CDR3: ASSLSGGPYEQY

V: TRBV5-1
CDR3: ASSGPGQGAYEQY

V: TRBV11-2
CDR3: ASSLALLWDTEAF

V: TRBV6-5
CDR3: ASSYSRTSPDSEQY

V: TRBV2
CDR3: ASIKTGGDYNEQF

V: TRBV7-9
CDR3: ASSLGTVNNEQF

V: TRBV7-6
CDR3: ASSFGAAGFSTDTQY

V: TRBV6-5
CDR3: ASSYAYDRLIYGYT

V: TRBV5-1
CDR3: ASSLVARGEYEQY

V: TRBV7-8
CDR3: ASRKIVQETQY

V: TRBV20-1
CDR3: SANLAGGYNEQF

V: TRBV20-1
CDR3: SARDLQSLTSGGSSYNEQF

V: TRBV10-3
CDR3: AISDPYRGGSTGELF

V: TRBV6-1
CDR3: ASGYRGETQY

V: TRBV9
CDR3: ASSVQLATDTQY

V: TRBV4-1
CDR3: ASSHSGRPNTGELF

V: TRBV7-3
CDR3: ASSAEATDGYT

V: TRBV12-3/TRBV12-4
CDR3: ASRITGVQETQY

V: TRBV12-3/TRBV12-4
CDR3: ASSSVDRGHLANYGYT

V: TRBV6-5
CDR3: ASSYRSRDGYT

V: TRBV10-3
CDR3: AISVGLRSSYEQY

V: TRBV12-3/TRBV12-4
CDR3: ASSLGGQGGYT

V: TRBV4-1
CDR3: ASSQAYQETQY

V: TRBV6-1
CDR3: ASSRGLAESPYEQY

V: TRBV9
CDR3: ASSERGYYEQY

V: TRBV6-5
CDR3: ASSSIYRDRHYGYT

V: TRBV6-5
CDR3: ASSYGSGELF

V: TRBV27
CDR3: ASSKGQGAPGELF

V: TRBV7-6
CDR3: ASSPSSMGPGPYEQY

V: TRBV5-5
CDR3: ASSSRSLAYRKGYEQY

V: TRBV20-1
CDR3: SAVPTSLTDTQY

V: TRBV7-2
CDR3: ASSLVGTGGNYEQY

V: TRBV7-8
CDR3: ASSLVSVLNTGELF

V: TRBV7-8
CDR3: ASSFSRGFMNTEAF

V: TRBV5-1
CDR3: ASSLIRGSNYGYT

V: TRBV20-1
CDR3: SYLRTGNGYT